This TCR beta chain was retrieved from a study of tumor-infiltrating lymphocytes in primary liver carcinoma (dated by TCRdb to the late 2010s). Study-level background: Between late 2015 and March 2016, roughly 5 patients in China with histopathologically diagnosed primary liver carcinoma had their tumors surgically resected. The five patients, three men and two women aged 30 to 69 years, had hepatocellular carcinoma (four) or combined HCC and intrahepatic cholangiocarcinoma (one). Tumors of the five patients were stage T1-T3 N0M0 with maximum diameters of roughly 4.2 to 11 cm. Roughly 3.5 to 8 million productive TCRbeta reads were obtained per sample, and no significant difference in read depth was found between tissue types. TCRbeta repertoire sequencing, expression microarrays and whole-exome sequencing were combined in the study across five regions of each liver tumor, with adjacent normal tissue and blood also included. A total of approximately 35 specimens from 5 patients, comprising about 25 tumor regions, 5 adjacent noncancerous liver tissues and 5 peripheral blood samples, were covered by TCRbeta repertoire sequencing. High reproducibility was observed for the technical replicate repertoires, with mean shared-clone rates approximately 0.9 and correlation coefficients above 0.98. On the study overall, not on this receptor specifically: Because only the TCR beta chain was sequenced and unpaired alpha chains were not captured, true repertoire diversity is likely underestimated. A significantly larger repertoire fraction was made up by the top 250 clones in tumors than in blood (p = 0.039). Since the samples were bulk and unsorted, there was no way to compare CD4+ and CD8+ T cell repertoires. The study included only four to six patients, and the authors note findings should be validated in a larger study. Repertoire overlap was higher between tumor regions (mean roughly 35%) than tumor-adjacent (roughly 17%) or tumor-blood (14%) pairs, consistent with antigen-driven expansion.

A constant-region primer and ProtoScript II reverse transcriptase were used to reverse-transcribe TCRbeta-specific cDNA from about 530 ng total RNA. Construction of the TCRbeta libraries relied on three nested rounds of multiplex PCR, following a slightly modified ARM-PCR procedure. Multiplex TRBV1-TRBV30 forward primers and a Cbeta reverse primer were used in the first two PCR rounds, each of which was run for around 9 cycles. A final 25-cycle PCR with Deep VentR polymerase added sample barcodes and Illumina adapters. Before sequencing, amplicons of 200-500 bp were gel-purified using a QIAquick gel extraction kit. An Illumina HiSeq 2500 was used to sequence the TCRbeta amplicons, generating 250-bp paired-end reads. Processing in the source paper ran as follows. Quality trimming of reads was performed with Trimmomatic v0.33, and paired reads were merged with FLASH v1.2.11 so that full CDR3 sequences could be recovered. V, D and J germline segments were assigned to the rearranged TCRbeta sequences by MiGEC v1.2.1b. Clonotype statistics and Shannon-Wiener diversity indices were calculated with VDJtools v1.0.0. To reduce sampling bias, subsequent analyses other than the diversity analysis used only the 250 most abundant clonotypes in each sample. TCRdb handled the public reads itself, with Q25 trimming in fastp and clone calling in MiXCR, and kept productive beta chains. Under each unique CDR3 protein, matching rows form one entry showing the most common genes and DNA. V and J calls and clone size were set by TCRdb, not the authors. In this sample the table shows 150,000 to 200,000 distinct CDR3 sequences, about 60% of which occur a single time. The top ten constitute 65% to 80% of the sample.

The CDR3 runs 14 amino acids, cysteine and phenylalanine included. The entry retains the CDR3 DNA only, 42 bases that are in frame from base 1. The germline V gene sets CDR1 to SGHAT and CDR2 to FQNNGV. Note on this clonotype: Its antigen has not been determined. No much larger clonotype is one base removed from it; base qualities were not supplied.

Blood RNA was extracted from unsorted whole blood using TRIzol reagent, and germline DNA was obtained with the DNeasy Blood & Tissue kit. Chronic HBV infection was present in the patients, and the patients were treatment-naive at sampling. Before surgery, around 4 milliliters of peripheral blood were drawn into K2EDTA tubes. The V and J segments used are TRBV11-2 and TRBJ2-7, with TRBD1 matching 7 junction bases. The origin of this receptor is a man aged 35 to 55 with primary liver carcinoma and hepatitis B virus infection. Specimen: peripheral blood. The CDR3 protein sequence reads: CVSSYDRDEDEQYF. The nucleotide sequence reads as follows: TGTGTCAGTAGCTATGACAGGGATGAGGACGAGCAGTACTTC.